The sequence of this T cell receptor beta chain was determined in a study of metastatic and nonmetastatic thyroid tumors. Study-wide context: Peripheral blood and tumor or nodule samples from malignant and benign thyroid patients were compared. Overall study findings and caveats: Patients with malignant thyroid tumors reportedly had significantly higher TCR beta diversity than those with benign nodules, in blood and tumor.

This clone has ten or more counts. Its antigen remains unidentified. All patients were untreated before thyroid surgery. Authors' data handling: Variation in CDR3 across clinicopathological groups served as the basis for constructing a distant-metastasis classifier in papillary thyroid cancer. TCRdb re-called the PCR reads through MiXCR. TCRdb's processing, not the authors', yielded these V and J calls. Among around 44,000 clones listed, 28% were seen once. This CDR3 spans 12 amino acids. The ends lost 3 bases at V and 11 bases at J; junction bases unmatched: 5. Sequencing used blood. The origin of this receptor is a male donor with papillary thyroid cancer or a benign thyroid nodule (not recorded which). Some clones in this sample may be carry-over from other donors' samples. The chain recombines TRBV12-3 or TRBV12-4 with TRBJ1-1, with 8 nucleotides matching TRBD1. The CDR3 reads CASSLTGARAFF. As DNA, the CDR3 is TGTGCCAGCAGTTTGACAGGGGCGCGGGCTTTCTTT.